The 27 T cell receptor beta chains below were found in one sample sequenced in a study of Ad26.COV2.S vaccination and SARS-CoV-2 variants. The treatment was: approximately 18 received Ad26.COV2.S at low or high dose, single or two shots; five or six received placebo; per-sample allocation not given. After the first vaccine or placebo injection, samples were drawn on day 63. Here immunoSEQ multiplex PCR was the method, and the copy in TCRdb shows in-frame clones only, minus some. The table shows roughly 400,000 clones, with 90% occurring only once. The specimen comprised peripheral blood, sampled in a trial of Ad26.COV2.S vaccine versus placebo. Receptors originate from a person between 18 and 65 years old who received the Ad26.COV2.S COVID-19 vaccine or a placebo.

CDR3 sequence: CASSSTGTLGPGANVLTF. The DNA of the CDR3 is TGTGCCAGCAGCTCAACCGGGACACTGGGGCCTGGGGCCAACGTCCTGACTTTC. The chain uses TRBV5-5 and TRBJ2-6; D possibly corresponds to TRBD1 (6 bases). From germline, CDR1 is SGHKS and CDR2 YYEKEE (reference sequence). V shed 3 bases and J shed 2 bases, with 18 bases lying between them. CDR3 length: 18 amino acids.

The chain is built from TRBV18 and TRBJ2-2; 7 bases agree with TRBD1. From germline, CDR1 is KGHSH and CDR2 LQKENI. V shed 6 bases, J shed 7 bases, and the junction held 5 bases outside the gene matches. The CDR3 consists of 13 residues. CDR3 nucleotide sequence: TGTGCCAGCTCGGGACAGCAAAACGGGGAGCTGTTTTTT. Residues: CASSGQQNGELFF.

A remark on this clone: The sample holds other DNA sequences that translate to the same CDR3. The J gene is TRBJ2-1, the V gene TRBV4-2, with 10 bases identical to TRBD2. From germline, CDR1 is LGHNA and CDR2 YNFKEQ. Trimming took 0 bases from V and 9 from J; bases not matched to a gene: 8. The CDR3 is 16 amino acids. CDR3 in amino acids: CASSQESLAGGGEQFF. The CDR3 region has the DNA TGTGCCAGCAGCCAAGAATCTTTAGCGGGAGGCGGTGAGCAGTTCTTC.

V usage is TRBV27 and J usage is TRBJ2-1; 9 bases fit TRBD2. Germline lookup yields CDR1 MNHEY and CDR2 SMNVEV (reference sequence). CDR3 length: 16 amino acids. J was trimmed by 7 bases and V by 2 bases; bases with no gene match: 9. CDR3 nucleotide sequence: TGTGCCAGCAGTTTAACTAGCGGGTGGGCCGGGAATGAGCAGTTCTTC. It specifies CASSLTSGWAGNEQFF.

J is TRBJ2-5 and V is TRBV5-8, with 9 bases that match TRBD2. Germline CDR1 reads SGHTS; CDR2 reads YDEGEE. This CDR3 has 15 residues. V trimming: 0 bases; J trimming: 5 bases; junction bases outside the gene matches: 5. In nucleotides, the CDR3 is TGTGCCAGCAGCTTGGATAGCGGGAGAAGGGAGACCCAGTACTTC. This codes for CASSLDSGRRETQYF.

The V and J genes are TRBV29-1 and TRBJ2-1; D unclear. The germline V gene has CDR1 SQVTM and CDR2 ANQGSEA. CDR3 length: 15 residues. The V end was cut by 7 bases, the J end by 1 base, with 17 bases between. CDR3 nucleotides: TGCAGCGCCAAGCAACTGACACAGTCCTACAATGAGCAGTTCTTC. It is translated as CSAKQLTQSYNEQFF.

The chain combines TRBV29-1 with TRBJ1-2; D may be TRBD1 (6 bases). V shed 2 bases and J shed 8 bases, with 15 bases lying between them. Germline V lookup: CDR1 SQVTM, CDR2 ANQGSEA. The CDR3 spans 13 residues. The CDR3 sequence is CSVEPRGGYGYTF. CDR3 DNA: TGCAGCGTTGAACCCAGGGGAGGGTACGGCTACACCTTC.

The CDR3 sequence: CASTNTPGGHEQYF. DNA for the CDR3: TGTGCCAGCACTAATACCCCCGGGGGTCACGAGCAGTACTTC. The chain has TRBV7-9 and TRBJ2-7, with D perhaps matching TRBD2 (6 bases). CDR3 length: 14 residues. Germline V gene sequence: CDR1 SEHNR, CDR2 FQNEAQ (reference sequence). V was shortened by 7 bases and J by 5 bases, with 18 bases between the two germline ends.

This clone was seen a handful of times. The chain employs TRBV5-4 and TRBJ1-2; possibly TRBD1 for D (5 bases). The CDR3 has 16 residues. The V gene's germline CDR1 is SGHNT and CDR2 YYREEE (reference sequence). Trimming stripped 4 bases from V and 1 base from J, with 17 bases between. CDR3 protein: CASSPAATAINYGYTF. CDR3 nucleotide sequence: TGTGCCAGCAGCCCTGCGGCGACAGCGATTAACTATGGCTACACCTTC.

The chain employs TRBV21-1 and TRBJ2-1; the DNA was not compared with TRBD2, the D call given in the table. TRBV21-1 is deemed a pseudogene. The CDR3 has 19 residues. The CDR3 nucleotides read TGTGCCAGCACCACCCCTAGGACTAGCGGTTGTAGCTCCTACAATGAGCAGTTCTTC. Its protein product is CASTTPRTSGCSSYNEQFF.

V and J are TRBV6-5 and TRBJ2-7; the D gene is possibly TRBD1 (6 bases). The CDR3 spans 13 residues. The V end lost 6 bases, the J end lost 4 bases, and 13 bases lay between the germline ends. Per germline, CDR1 MNHEY and CDR2 SVGAGI. CDR3 DNA sequence: TGTGCCAGCAGCCAGGGACATAGATACGAGCAGTACTTC. Its translation: CASSQGHRYEQYF.

On this clone itself: At the DNA level, this CDR3 is encoded by other sequences in the same sample as well. The J gene is TRBJ2-5, the V gene TRBV15, with D unresolved. V was pared by 0 bases and J by 4 bases, with 3 bases between. The germline gives CDR1 LNHNV, CDR2 YYDKDF (reference sequence). This CDR3 contains 12 residues. This CDR3 is CATSREPETQYF. The CDR3, as DNA: TGTGCCACCAGCAGAGAGCCAGAGACCCAGTACTTC.

The genes are TRBV4-3 and TRBJ2-5; D gene uncertain. Per the germline V gene, CDR1 is LGHNA and CDR2 is YSLEER. The CDR3 covers 15 residues. V was pared by 1 base and J by 0 bases, with 9 bases between. The CDR3, as DNA: TGCGCCAGCAGCCAAGCTCCAGGCAACCAAGAGACCCAGTACTTC. It is translated as CASSQAPGNQETQYF.

The genes are TRBV10-3 and TRBJ1-1, with TRBD1 matching 9 bases. The V segment lost 0 bases and the J segment 5 bases; nucleotides outside the gene matches: 4. The germline V gene encodes CDR1 ENHRY and CDR2 SYGVKD. The CDR3 consists of 15 residues. The CDR3 loop reads CAISESGQGGTEAFF. The CDR3 DNA is TGTGCCATCAGTGAGTCGGGACAGGGAGGAACTGAAGCTTTCTTT.

The rearrangement uses TRBV5-6 and TRBJ1-5; D perhaps matches TRBD1 (5 bases). This CDR3 spans 15 amino acids. V lost 0 bases and J 5 bases, leaving 12 bases between the germline ends. From germline, CDR1 is SGHDT and CDR2 YYEEEE. The CDR3 coding sequence is TGTGCCAGCAGCTTGGGGGGGAACCTTTATCAGCCCCAGCATTTT. It yields the protein CASSLGGNLYQPQHF.

The sample holds one count of this clone. The gene calls are TRBV19 and TRBJ2-1; 8 nucleotides match TRBD2. The J segment lost 0 bases and the V segment lost 7 bases, leaving 5 bases of the junction unmatched. The CDR3 covers 15 residues. Germline V gene data show CDR1 as LNHDA and CDR2 as SQIVND (reference sequence). CDR3 protein: CASMAGGISYNEQFF. The CDR3 region has the DNA TGTGCCAGTATGGCGGGAGGCATCTCCTACAATGAGCAGTTCTTC.

The chain carries TRBV14 and TRBJ2-7; 8 bases agree with TRBD2. The CDR3 consists of 18 residues. V dropped 4 bases and J dropped 4; count of bases not matched to a gene: 18. The V gene's germline CDR1 is SGHDN and CDR2 FVKESK. The CDR3 here is CASSLGLSGSGKGYEQYF. DNA for the CDR3: TGTGCCAGCAGCCTGGGACTAAGCGGGAGTGGGAAGGGTTACGAGCAGTACTTC.

The J gene is TRBJ2-7, the V gene TRBV19, with 12 positions matching TRBD2. CDR1 and CDR2 (germline): LNHDA, SQIVND (reference sequence). The J segment lost 7 bases and the V segment lost 8 bases, leaving 6 bases of the junction unmatched. This CDR3 spans 13 amino acids. CDR3 loop: CASGSLAGGEQYF. The DNA for the CDR3 is TGTGCCAGTGGTTCACTAGCGGGAGGTGAGCAGTACTTC. Complete variable domain (other parts from reference TRBV19 and TRBJ2-7): DGGITQSPKYLFRKEGQNVTLSCEQNLNHDAMYWYRQDPGQGLRLIYYSQIVNDFQKGDIAEGYSVSREKKESFPLTVTSAQKNPTAFYLCASGSLAGGEQYFGPGTRLTVT.

The V gene is TRBV5-4, the J gene TRBJ2-6; the D is unclear. V shed 4 bases and J shed 0 bases, with 8 bases lying between them. Per the germline V gene, CDR1 is SGHNT and CDR2 is YYREEE (reference sequence). This CDR3 contains 15 residues. In DNA form, the CDR3 reads TGTGCCAGCAGCCACGAAACCTCTGGGGCCAACGTCCTGACTTTC. As protein: CASSHETSGANVLTF.

The chain recombines TRBV11-2 with TRBJ2-2; 7 bases match TRBD2. The J segment lost 4 bases and the V segment lost 5 bases, leaving 4 bases of the junction unmatched. From germline, CDR1 is SGHAT and CDR2 FQNNGV. The CDR3 sequence is 14 residues long. CDR3 coding DNA: TGTGCCAGCAGCCAGCGGGGACGCACCGGGGAGCTGTTTTTT. Its protein product is CASSQRGRTGELFF.

J is TRBJ1-2 and V is TRBV6-6; D not certain. Deletions cut 0 bases from V and 7 bases from J, with 9 bases between. CDR3 length: 13 residues. The germline gives CDR1 MNHNY, CDR2 SVGAGI (reference sequence). CDR3 amino acids: CASSYSIVSGYTF. CDR3 nucleotides: TGTGCCAGCAGTTACTCGATTGTAAGTGGCTACACCTTC.

This chain joins TRBV6-4 and TRBJ2-7; a weak D match, TRBD1 (5 bases). Deletions cut 6 bases from V and 0 bases from J, with 15 bases between. Germline V gives CDR1 MRHNA, CDR2 SNTAGT. This CDR3 has 15 residues. The CDR3 DNA reads as TGTGCCAGCAGCTTTGGGGCAGGTTGCTCCTACGAGCAGTACTTC. The encoded protein is CASSFGAGCSYEQYF.

In this sample, this clone turned up once. This chain uses TRBV7-6 with TRBJ1-2, with D uncertain. The CDR3 covers 16 residues. V was clipped by 0 bases and J by 0 bases, with 11 bases between them. Germline loops: CDR1 SGHVS, CDR2 FNYEAQ. The CDR3 reads CASSLAFMSANYGYTF. In DNA, the CDR3 is TGTGCCAGCAGCTTAGCGTTTATGTCAGCTAACTATGGCTACACCTTC. Together with reference TRBV7-6 and TRBJ1-2, the CDR3 gives the full variable domain: GAGVSQSPRYKVTKRGQDVALRCDPISGHVSLYWYRQALGQGPEFLTYFNYEAQQDKSGLPNDRFSAERPEGSISTLTIQRTEQRDSAMYRCASSLAFMSANYGYTFGSGTRLTVV.

The V call is TRBV18, the J call TRBJ1-5; 10 nucleotides match TRBD1. Germline CDR1 is KGHSH and CDR2 is LQKENI. The CDR3 runs to 15 residues. J gave up 7 bases and V 5 bases, and 8 bases lay outside the gene matches. CDR3 bases: TGTGCCAGCTCAACCGGGACAGGGGAAGGGCAGCCCCAGCATTTT. The encoded protein is CASSTGTGEGQPQHF.

The genes are TRBV28 and TRBJ1-2, with 11 bases aligning to TRBD1. From germline, CDR1 is MDHEN and CDR2 SYDVKM. The trim removed 2 bases at V and 7 bases at J, leaving 9 bases unmatched. The CDR3 totals 16 residues. CDR3 region: CASSLTRTGGSGGYTF. The CDR3 bases are TGTGCCAGCAGTTTAACAAGGACAGGGGGCTCGGGTGGCTACACCTTC.

This chain links TRBV7-9 with TRBJ2-2, with D perhaps matching TRBD1 or TRBD2 (5 bases each). The CDR3 extends over 13 amino acids. Trimming took off 7 bases at V and 5 bases at J, with 11 bases between the two ends. The germline gives CDR1 SEHNR, CDR2 FQNEAQ (reference sequence). CDR3 protein: CASIGGGTGELFF. The CDR3 nucleotides are TGTGCCAGCATCGGTGGGGGTACCGGGGAGCTGTTTTTT.

The rearrangement joins TRBV28 to TRBJ2-1; D possibly corresponds to TRBD2 (7 bases). Trimming left V 5 bases short and J 4 bases short, with 18 bases between. The length of the CDR3 is 16 residues. Germline V gene lookup returns CDR1 MDHEN and CDR2 SYDVKM. In DNA, the CDR3 is TGTGCCAGCAGTCCCTTAGGGGGGGATGGATACAATGAGCAGTTCTTC. This codes for CASSPLGGDGYNEQFF.